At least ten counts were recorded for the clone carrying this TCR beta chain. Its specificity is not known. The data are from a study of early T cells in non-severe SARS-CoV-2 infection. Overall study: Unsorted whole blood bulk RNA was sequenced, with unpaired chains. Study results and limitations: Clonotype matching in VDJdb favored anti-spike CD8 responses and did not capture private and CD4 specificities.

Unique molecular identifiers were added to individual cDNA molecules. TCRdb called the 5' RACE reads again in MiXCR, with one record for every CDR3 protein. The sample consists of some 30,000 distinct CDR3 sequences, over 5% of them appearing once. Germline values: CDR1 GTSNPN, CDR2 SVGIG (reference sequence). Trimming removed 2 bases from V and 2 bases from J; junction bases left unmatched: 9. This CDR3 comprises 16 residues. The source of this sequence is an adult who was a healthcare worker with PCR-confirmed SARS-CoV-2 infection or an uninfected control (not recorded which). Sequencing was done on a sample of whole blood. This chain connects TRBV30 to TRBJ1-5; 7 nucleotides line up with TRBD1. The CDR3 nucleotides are TGTGCCTGGAGTACCCGGACAGGAATGGGCAATCAGCCCCAGCATTTT. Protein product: CAWSTRTGMGNQPQHF. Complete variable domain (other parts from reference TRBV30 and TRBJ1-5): SQTIHQWPATLVQPVGSPLSLECTVEGTSNPNLYWYRQAAGRGLQLLFYSVGIGQISSEVPQNLSASRPQDRQFILSSKKLLLSDSGFYLCAWSTRTGMGNQPQHFGDGTRLSIL.